This record looks at one T cell receptor (beta chain) sequence and its context. Profiling relied on immunoSEQ multiplex PCR, and the TCRdb table lists in-frame clones only, not all of them. The data hold around 64,000 clones, with approximately 91% observed a single time. This sample is drawn from a study of blood T cell repertoires in COVID-19. The sequencing sample was made of peripheral blood. This clonotype was obtained from a human donor in a cohort sampled during active COVID-19.

The CDR3: CASSPSGLSGANVLTF. Here the CDR3 DNA reads TGCGCCAGCAGCCCTTCAGGGTTATCCGGGGCCAACGTCCTGACTTTC. The V gene is TRBV4-3, the J gene TRBJ2-6, with D possibly being TRBD1 (5 bases). Germline CDR1 is LGHNA and CDR2 is YSLEER. This CDR3 contains 16 residues. The V gene lost 4 bases and the J gene lost 4 bases, with 14 bases spanning the gap.